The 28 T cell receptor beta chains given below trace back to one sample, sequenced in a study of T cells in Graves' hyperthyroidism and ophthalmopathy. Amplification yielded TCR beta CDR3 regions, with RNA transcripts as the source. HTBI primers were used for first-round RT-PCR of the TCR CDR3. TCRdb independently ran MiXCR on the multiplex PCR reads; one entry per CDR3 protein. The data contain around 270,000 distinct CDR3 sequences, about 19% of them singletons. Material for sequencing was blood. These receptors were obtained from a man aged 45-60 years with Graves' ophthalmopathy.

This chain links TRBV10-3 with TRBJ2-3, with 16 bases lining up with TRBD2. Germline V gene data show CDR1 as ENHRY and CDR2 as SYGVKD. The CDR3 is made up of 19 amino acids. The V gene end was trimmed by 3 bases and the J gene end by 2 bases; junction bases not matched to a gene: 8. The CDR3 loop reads CAISDPGLAGGPTTDTQYF. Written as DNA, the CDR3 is TGTGCCATCAGTGACCCGGGACTAGCGGGAGGGCCTACCACAGATACGCAGTATTTT.

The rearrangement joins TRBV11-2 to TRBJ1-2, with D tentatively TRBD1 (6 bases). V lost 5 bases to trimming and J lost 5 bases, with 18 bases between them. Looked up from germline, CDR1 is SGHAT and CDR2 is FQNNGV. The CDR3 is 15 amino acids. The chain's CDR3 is CASSRAIGGGYGYTF. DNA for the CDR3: TGTGCCAGCAGCCGAGCCATCGGGGGCGGGTATGGCTACACCTTC.

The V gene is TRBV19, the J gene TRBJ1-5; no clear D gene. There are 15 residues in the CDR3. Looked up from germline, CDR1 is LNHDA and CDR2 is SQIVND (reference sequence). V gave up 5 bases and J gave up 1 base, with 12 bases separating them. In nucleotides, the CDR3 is TGTGCCAGTAGTCCCCGACTCCGAAGCAATCAGCCCCAGCATTTT. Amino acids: CASSPRLRSNQPQHF.

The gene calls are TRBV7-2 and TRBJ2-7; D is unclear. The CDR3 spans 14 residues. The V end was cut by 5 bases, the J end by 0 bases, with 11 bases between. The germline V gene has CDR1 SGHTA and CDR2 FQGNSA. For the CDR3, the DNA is TGTGCCAGCAGCGTATCGGACGCCTCCTACGAGCAGTACTTC. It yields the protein CASSVSDASYEQYF.

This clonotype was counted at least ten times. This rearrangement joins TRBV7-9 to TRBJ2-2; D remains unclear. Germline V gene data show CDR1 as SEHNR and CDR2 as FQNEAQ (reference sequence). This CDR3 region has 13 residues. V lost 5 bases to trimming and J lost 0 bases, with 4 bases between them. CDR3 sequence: CASSLTNTGELFF. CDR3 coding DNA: TGTGCCAGCAGCCTAACGAACACCGGGGAGCTGTTTTTT.

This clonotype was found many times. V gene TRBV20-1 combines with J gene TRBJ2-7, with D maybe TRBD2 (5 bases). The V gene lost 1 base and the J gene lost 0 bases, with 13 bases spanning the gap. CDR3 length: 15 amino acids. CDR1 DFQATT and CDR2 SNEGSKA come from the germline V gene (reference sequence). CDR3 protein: CSARGFLADSYEQYF. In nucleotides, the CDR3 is TGCAGTGCTAGAGGGTTTCTAGCTGACTCCTACGAGCAGTACTTC.

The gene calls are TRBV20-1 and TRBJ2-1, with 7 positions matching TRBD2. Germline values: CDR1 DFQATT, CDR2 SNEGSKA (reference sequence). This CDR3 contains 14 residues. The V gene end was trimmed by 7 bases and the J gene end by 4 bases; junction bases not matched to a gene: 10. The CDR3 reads CSVASGTKYNEQFF. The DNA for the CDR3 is TGCAGTGTTGCAAGCGGGACCAAATACAATGAGCAGTTCTTC.

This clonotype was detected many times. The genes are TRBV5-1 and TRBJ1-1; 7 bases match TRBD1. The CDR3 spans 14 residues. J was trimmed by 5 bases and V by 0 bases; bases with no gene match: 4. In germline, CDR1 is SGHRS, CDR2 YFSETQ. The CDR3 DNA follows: TGCGCCAGCAGCTTGGAGGGGGCATGGACTGAAGCTTTCTTT. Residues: CASSLEGAWTEAFF.

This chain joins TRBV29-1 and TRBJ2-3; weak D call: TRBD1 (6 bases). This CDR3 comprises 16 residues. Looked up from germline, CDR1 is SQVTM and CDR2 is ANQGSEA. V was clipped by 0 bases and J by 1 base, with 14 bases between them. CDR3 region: CSVEDETGPRTDTQYF. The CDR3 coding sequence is TGCAGCGTTGAAGACGAGACAGGTCCCCGCACAGATACGCAGTATTTT.

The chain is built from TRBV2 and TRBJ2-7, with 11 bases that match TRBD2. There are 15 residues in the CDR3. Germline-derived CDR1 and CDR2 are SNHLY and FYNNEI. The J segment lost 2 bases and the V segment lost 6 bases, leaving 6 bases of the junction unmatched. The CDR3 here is CASRQTLAGAYEQYF. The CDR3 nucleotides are TGTGCCAGCAGACAGACACTAGCGGGAGCCTACGAGCAGTACTTC.

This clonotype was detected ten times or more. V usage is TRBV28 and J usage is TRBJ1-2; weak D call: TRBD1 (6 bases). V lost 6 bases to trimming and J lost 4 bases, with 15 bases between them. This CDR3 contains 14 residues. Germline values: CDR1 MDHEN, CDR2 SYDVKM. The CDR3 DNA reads TGTGCCAGCAGGGCACAGGGCAGGGGCTATGGCTACACCTTC. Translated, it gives CASRAQGRGYGYTF.

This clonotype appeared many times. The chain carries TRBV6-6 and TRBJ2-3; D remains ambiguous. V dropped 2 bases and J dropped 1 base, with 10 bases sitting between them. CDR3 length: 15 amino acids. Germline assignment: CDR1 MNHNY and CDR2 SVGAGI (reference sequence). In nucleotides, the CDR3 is TGTGCCAGCAGTTACAAGGGTAGGGGCACAGATACGCAGTATTTT. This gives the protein CASSYKGRGTDTQYF.

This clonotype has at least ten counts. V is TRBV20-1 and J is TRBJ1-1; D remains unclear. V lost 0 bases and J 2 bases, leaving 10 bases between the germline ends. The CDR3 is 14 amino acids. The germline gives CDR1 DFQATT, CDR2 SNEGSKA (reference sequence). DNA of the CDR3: TGCAGTGCTAGAGATCTCGCGCGAAACACTGAAGCTTTCTTT. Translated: CSARDLARNTEAFF.

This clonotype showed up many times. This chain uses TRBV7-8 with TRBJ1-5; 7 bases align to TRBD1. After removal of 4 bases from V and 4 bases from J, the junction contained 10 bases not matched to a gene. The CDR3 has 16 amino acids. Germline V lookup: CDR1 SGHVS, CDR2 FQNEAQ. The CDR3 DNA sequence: TGTGCCAGCAGCTCCCAGAGGGGGCGCGGGAATCAGCCCCAGCATTTT. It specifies CASSSQRGRGNQPQHF. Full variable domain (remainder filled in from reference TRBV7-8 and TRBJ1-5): GAGVSQSPRYKVAKRGQDVALRCDPISGHVSLFWYQQALGQGPEFLTYFQNEAQLDKSGLPSDRFFAERPEGSVSTLKIQRTQQEDSAVYLCASSSQRGRGNQPQHFGDGTRLSIL.

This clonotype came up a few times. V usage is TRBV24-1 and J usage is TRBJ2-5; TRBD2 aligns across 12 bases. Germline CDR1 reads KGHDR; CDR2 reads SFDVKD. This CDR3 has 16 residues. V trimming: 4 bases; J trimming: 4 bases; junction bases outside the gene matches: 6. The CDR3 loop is CATSETSGRVRETQYF. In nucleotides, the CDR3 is TGTGCCACCAGTGAGACTAGCGGGAGAGTTCGAGAGACCCAGTACTTC.

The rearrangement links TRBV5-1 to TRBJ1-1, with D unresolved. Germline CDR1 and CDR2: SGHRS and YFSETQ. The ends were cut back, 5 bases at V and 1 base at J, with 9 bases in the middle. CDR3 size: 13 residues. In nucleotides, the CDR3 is TGCGCCAGCAGAGTTGACGGGAACACTGAAGCTTTCTTT. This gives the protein CASRVDGNTEAFF.

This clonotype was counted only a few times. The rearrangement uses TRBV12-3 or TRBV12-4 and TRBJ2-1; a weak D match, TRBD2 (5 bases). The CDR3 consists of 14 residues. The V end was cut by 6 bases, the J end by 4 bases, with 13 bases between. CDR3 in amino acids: CASRIGGFYNEQFF. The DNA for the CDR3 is TGTGCCAGCAGGATTGGCGGGTTTTACAATGAGCAGTTCTTC.

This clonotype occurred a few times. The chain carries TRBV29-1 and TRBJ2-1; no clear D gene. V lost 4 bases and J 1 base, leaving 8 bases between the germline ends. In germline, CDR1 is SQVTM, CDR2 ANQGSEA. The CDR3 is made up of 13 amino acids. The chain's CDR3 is CSVVQPSYNEQFF. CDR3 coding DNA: TGCAGCGTTGTACAGCCATCCTACAATGAGCAGTTCTTC.

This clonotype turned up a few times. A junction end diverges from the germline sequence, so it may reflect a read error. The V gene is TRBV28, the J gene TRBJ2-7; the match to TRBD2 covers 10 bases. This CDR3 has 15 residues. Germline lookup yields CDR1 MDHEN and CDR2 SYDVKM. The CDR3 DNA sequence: TGTGCCGGCAGTTTATCGGCTAGCGGGAGTGACGAGCAGTACTTC. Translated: CAGSLSASGSDEQYF.

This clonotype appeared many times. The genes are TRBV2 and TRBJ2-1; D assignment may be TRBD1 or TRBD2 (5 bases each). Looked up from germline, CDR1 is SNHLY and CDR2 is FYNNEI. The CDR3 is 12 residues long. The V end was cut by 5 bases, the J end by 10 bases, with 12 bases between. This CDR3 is CASSPGTEEQFF. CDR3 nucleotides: TGTGCCAGCAGTCCCGGGACCGAGGAGCAGTTCTTC.

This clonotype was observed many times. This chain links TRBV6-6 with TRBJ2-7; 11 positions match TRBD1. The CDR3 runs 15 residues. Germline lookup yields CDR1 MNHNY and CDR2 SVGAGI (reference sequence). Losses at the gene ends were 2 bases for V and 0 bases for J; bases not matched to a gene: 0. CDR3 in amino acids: CASSYGQGASYEQYF. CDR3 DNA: TGTGCCAGCAGTTACGGACAGGGGGCCTCCTACGAGCAGTACTTC.

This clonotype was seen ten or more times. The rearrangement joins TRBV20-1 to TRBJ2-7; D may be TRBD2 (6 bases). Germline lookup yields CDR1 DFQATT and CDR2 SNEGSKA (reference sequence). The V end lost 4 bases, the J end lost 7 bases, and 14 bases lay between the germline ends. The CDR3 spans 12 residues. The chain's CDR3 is CSAKVGGREQYF. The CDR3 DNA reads TGCAGTGCTAAAGTCGGGGGAAGGGAGCAGTACTTC.

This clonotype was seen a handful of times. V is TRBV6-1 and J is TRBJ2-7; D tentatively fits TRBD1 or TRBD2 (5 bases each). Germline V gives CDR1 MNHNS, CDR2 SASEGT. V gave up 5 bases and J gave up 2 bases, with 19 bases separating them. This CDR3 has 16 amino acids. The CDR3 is CASSPSIQVNAYEQYF. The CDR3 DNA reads TGTGCCAGCAGTCCTAGCATACAGGTAAACGCCTACGAGCAGTACTTC.

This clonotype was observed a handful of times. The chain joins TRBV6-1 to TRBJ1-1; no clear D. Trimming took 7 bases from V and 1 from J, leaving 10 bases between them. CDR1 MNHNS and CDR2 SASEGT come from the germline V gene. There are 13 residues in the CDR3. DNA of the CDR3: TGTGCCAGCACGACCTTTAGGAACACTGAAGCTTTCTTT. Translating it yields CASTTFRNTEAFF.

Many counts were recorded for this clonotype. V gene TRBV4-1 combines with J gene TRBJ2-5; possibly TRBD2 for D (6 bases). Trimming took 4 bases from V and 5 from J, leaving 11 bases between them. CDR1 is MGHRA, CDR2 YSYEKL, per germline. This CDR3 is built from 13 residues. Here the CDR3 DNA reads TGCGCCAGCAGCCGACTAGAGGTTGAGACCCAGTACTTC. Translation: CASSRLEVETQYF.

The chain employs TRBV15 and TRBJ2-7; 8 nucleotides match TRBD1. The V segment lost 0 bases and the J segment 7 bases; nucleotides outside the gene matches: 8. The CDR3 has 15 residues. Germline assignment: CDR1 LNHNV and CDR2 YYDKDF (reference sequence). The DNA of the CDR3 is TGTGCCACCAGCAGAGATGGACAGGGAGCGCAGGAGCAGTACTTC. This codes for CATSRDGQGAQEQYF. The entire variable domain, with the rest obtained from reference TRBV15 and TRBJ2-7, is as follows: DAMVIQNPRYQVTQFGKPVTLSCSQTLNHNVMYWYQQKSSQAPKLLFHYYDKDFNNEADTPDNFQSRRPNTSFCFLDIRSPGLGDTAMYLCATSRDGQGAQEQYFGPGTRLTVT.

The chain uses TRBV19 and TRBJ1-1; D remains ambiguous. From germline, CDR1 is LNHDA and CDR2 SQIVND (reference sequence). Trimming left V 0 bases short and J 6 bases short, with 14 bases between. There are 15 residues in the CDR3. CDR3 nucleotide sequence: TGTGCCAGTAGTATAGACGGAGGGCTCCCCCCTGAAGCTTTCTTT. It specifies CASSIDGGLPPEAFF. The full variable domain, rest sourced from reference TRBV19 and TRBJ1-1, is DGGITQSPKYLFRKEGQNVTLSCEQNLNHDAMYWYRQDPGQGLRLIYYSQIVNDFQKGDIAEGYSVSREKKESFPLTVTSAQKNPTAFYLCASSIDGGLPPEAFFGQGTRLTVV.

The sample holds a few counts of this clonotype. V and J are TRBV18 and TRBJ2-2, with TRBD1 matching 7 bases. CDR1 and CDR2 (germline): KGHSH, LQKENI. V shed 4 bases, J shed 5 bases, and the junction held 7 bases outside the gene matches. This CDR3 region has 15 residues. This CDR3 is CASSQGASTTGELFF. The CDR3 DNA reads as TGTGCCAGCTCACAGGGGGCGAGCACTACCGGGGAGCTGTTTTTT.